These 20 T cell receptor beta chains originate from one sample sequenced in a study of blood T cell repertoires in COVID-19. The assay was immunoSEQ multiplex PCR, and TCRdb's table has in-frame clones only and misses some. The table includes some 370,000 clones, about 90% detected once. The sequencing input was peripheral blood. Every receptor here comes from a man aged 18 to 30 with active or convalescent COVID-19.

Only one count was recorded for this clone. This chain uses TRBV7-9 with TRBJ1-4; 7 positions match TRBD1. Germline V gene lookup returns CDR1 SEHNR and CDR2 FQNEAQ (reference sequence). V was pared by 4 bases and J by 8 bases, with 7 bases of the junction left unmatched. The CDR3 totals 14 residues. The CDR3 spells CASSSQGVREKLFF. The CDR3 coding sequence is TGTGCCAGCAGCTCCCAGGGGGTCAGGGAAAAACTGTTTTTT.

The chain employs TRBV20-1 and TRBJ1-1; 7 bases match TRBD1. CDR1 is DFQATT and CDR2 is SNEGSKA in the germline V gene (reference sequence). The CDR3 covers 10 residues. For the CDR3, the DNA is TGCAGCGCAGGGGGAGTGGGAGCTTTCTTT. It specifies CSAGGVGAFF.

This chain connects TRBV14 to TRBJ2-1, with a weak D call TRBD2 (6 bases). CDR3 size: 17 residues. Germline V CDR1 and CDR2: SGHDN, FVKESK. V was pared by 0 bases and J by 1 base, with 13 bases between. The CDR3 here is CASSQDNRAGSYNEQFF. The CDR3 DNA follows: TGTGCCAGCAGCCAAGATAATCGGGCGGGATCCTACAATGAGCAGTTCTTC. The whole variable domain, remainder taken from reference TRBV14 and TRBJ2-1, is EAGVTQFPSHSVIEKGQTVTLRCDPISGHDNLYWYRRVMGKEIKFLLHFVKESKQDESGMPNNRFLAERTGGTYSTLKVQPAELEDSGVYFCASSQDNRAGSYNEQFFGPGTRLTVL.

This chain links TRBV4-1 with TRBJ2-2; 11 bases line up with TRBD2. V dropped 3 bases and J dropped 4; count of bases not matched to a gene: 13. The germline V gene encodes CDR1 MGHRA and CDR2 YSYEKL. The CDR3 consists of 19 residues. The CDR3 DNA follows: TGCGCCAGCAGCCAGGGACAGTTTCTAGCGGGAGGCTCCACCGGGGAGCTGTTTTTT. It codes for CASSQGQFLAGGSTGELFF.

This sequence joins TRBV28 and TRBJ1-4; the D is unclear. CDR3 length: 14 amino acids. With 2 bases removed from V and 4 bases from J, the gap between germline ends came to 8 bases. CDR1 is MDHEN and CDR2 is SYDVKM in the germline V gene. The CDR3 nucleotides are TGTGCCAGCAGTTTACAGGATTATAATGAAAAACTGTTTTTT. Translated, it gives CASSLQDYNEKLFF.

This chain uses TRBV7-3 with TRBJ2-3, with 8 bases identical to TRBD1. Per the germline V gene, CDR1 is SGHTA and CDR2 is FQGTGA. The CDR3 runs to 16 residues. J gave up 4 bases and V 2 bases, and 8 bases lay outside the gene matches. The CDR3: CASSLRADRAADTQYF. DNA for the CDR3: TGTGCCAGCAGCTTACGGGCGGACAGGGCGGCAGATACGCAGTATTTT.

The chain uses TRBV27 and TRBJ1-2; the match to TRBD1 covers 8 bases. This CDR3 is 14 amino acids long. Germline loops: CDR1 MNHEY, CDR2 SMNVEV (reference sequence). V shed 5 bases, J shed 4 bases, and the junction held 6 bases outside the gene matches. Here the CDR3 reads CASSPRDRSYGYTF. CDR3 DNA sequence: TGTGCCAGCAGTCCAAGGGACAGGAGCTATGGCTACACCTTC.

Turning to this clone: At one end, the junction sequence differs from germline, possibly due to a read error. This sequence joins TRBV5-1 and TRBJ2-6; possible D gene TRBD1, 6 bases. The CDR3 covers 14 residues. Germline values: CDR1 SGHRS, CDR2 YFSETQ. For the CDR3, the DNA is TGCGCCAGCAGCAACAGGGCGGAGGCCAACGTGCTGACTTTC. This gives the protein CASSNRAEANVLTF. Looking up the rest from reference TRBV5-1 and TRBJ2-6 gives the full variable domain: KAGVTQTPRYLIKTRGQQVTLSCSPISGHRSVSWYQQTPGQGLQFLFEYFSETQRNKGNFPGRFSGRQFSNSRSEMNVSTLELGDSALYLCASSNRAEANVLTFGAGSRLTVL.

The chain employs TRBV18 and TRBJ1-2; 7 bases align to TRBD1. The CDR3 length is 15 residues. Germline V CDR1 and CDR2: KGHSH, LQKENI. Trimming took 6 bases from V and 4 from J; bases not matched to a gene: 11. The CDR3 bases are TGTGCCAGCTCCCCCAGACAGGGTGAGGGCTATGGCTACACCTTC. Amino acids: CASSPRQGEGYGYTF.

The V and J genes are TRBV2 and TRBJ2-1; 7 positions match TRBD2. The V and J ends lost 3 bases and 4 bases, in that order; junction bases with no gene match: 6. The germline gives CDR1 SNHLY, CDR2 FYNNEI. This CDR3 is 15 amino acids long. In nucleotides, the CDR3 is TGTGCCAGCAGTGAGCGGGGGTTATGGTACAATGAGCAGTTCTTC. Translation: CASSERGLWYNEQFF.

The rearrangement uses TRBV19 and TRBJ1-3; D is possibly TRBD1 (5 bases). With 0 bases removed from V and 2 bases from J, the gap between germline ends came to 5 bases. The germline CDR1 and CDR2 sequences are LNHDA and SQIVND (reference sequence). CDR3 length: 14 amino acids. In nucleotides, the CDR3 is TGTGCCAGTAGTATAGAAGGGGCTGGAAACACCATATATTTT. Its protein is CASSIEGAGNTIYF. The full variable domain, its missing parts supplied by reference TRBV19 and TRBJ1-3, is DGGITQSPKYLFRKEGQNVTLSCEQNLNHDAMYWYRQDPGQGLRLIYYSQIVNDFQKGDIAEGYSVSREKKESFPLTVTSAQKNPTAFYLCASSIEGAGNTIYFGEGSWLTVV.

The chain uses TRBV7-2 and TRBJ2-1; TRBD2 agrees at 9 bases. After removal of 0 bases from V and 10 bases from J, the junction contained 10 bases not matched to a gene. This CDR3 comprises 16 residues. Germline V gives CDR1 SGHTA, CDR2 FQGNSA. CDR3 coding DNA: TGTGCCAGCAGCTTAGCGGCTAGCGGGAAGTACAGGGAGCAGTTCTTC. Translated: CASSLAASGKYREQFF.

V usage is TRBV10-1 and J usage is TRBJ1-5, with a weak D call TRBD1 (6 bases). CDR1 WNHNN and CDR2 SYGVQD come from the germline V gene (reference sequence). The CDR3 consists of 14 residues. CDR3 protein: CVLPRGPLNQPQHF. The CDR3 nucleotides are TGCGTCCTGCCCAGGGGCCCCCTTAATCAGCCCCAGCATTTT.

The chain has TRBV6-6 and TRBJ2-5, with TRBD1 matching 11 bases. The V gene end was trimmed by 6 bases and the J gene end by 5 bases; junction bases not matched to a gene: 5. Germline V CDR1 and CDR2: MNHNY, SVGAGI (reference sequence). This CDR3 is 14 amino acids long. CDR3 sequence reads: CASRRDRGFETQYF. CDR3 DNA: TGTGCCAGCAGACGGGACAGGGGGTTTGAGACCCAGTACTTC.

The chain is built from TRBV6-1 and TRBJ2-1; D is uncertain. Looked up from germline, CDR1 is MNHNS and CDR2 is SASEGT. V lost 6 bases and J 7 bases, leaving 19 bases between the germline ends. This CDR3 is built from 15 residues. The chain's CDR3 is CASRTTMLGPNEQFF. CDR3 bases: TGTGCCAGCAGAACCACAATGCTTGGGCCGAATGAGCAGTTCTTC.

V and J are TRBV19 and TRBJ1-5; 9 bases match TRBD1. Trimming cost V 5 bases and J 6 bases; bases outside gene matches: 5. Germline-derived CDR1 and CDR2 are LNHDA and SQIVND (reference sequence). This CDR3 comprises 14 residues. This CDR3 reads CASSWGTGRQPQHF. For the CDR3, the DNA is TGTGCCAGTAGTTGGGGGACAGGGCGTCAGCCCCAGCATTTT.

The DNA for the CDR3 is TGCGCCAGCAGCCAGGCAAAACAGGGGCAGAACGGCTACACCTTC. It specifies CASSQAKQGQNGYTF. The V and J genes are TRBV4-1 and TRBJ1-2; 7 nucleotides agree with TRBD1. Per germline, CDR1 MGHRA and CDR2 YSYEKL. The V gene end was trimmed by 3 bases and the J gene end by 8 bases; junction bases not matched to a gene: 12. There are 15 residues in the CDR3.

The chain carries TRBV24-1 and TRBJ1-4; 7 nucleotides align to TRBD1. J lost 5 bases, V lost 4 bases, and 6 bases had no gene match. This CDR3 comprises 15 residues. CDR1 KGHDR and CDR2 SFDVKD come from the germline V gene. CDR3: CATSDPGTENEKLFF. CDR3 DNA: TGTGCCACCAGTGACCCCGGGACAGAAAATGAAAAACTGTTTTTT.

The gene calls are TRBV18 and TRBJ1-5; 12 nucleotides line up with TRBD1. The germline gives CDR1 KGHSH, CDR2 LQKENI. V lost 2 bases, J lost 7 bases, and 3 bases stayed unmatched. The CDR3 consists of 15 residues. The CDR3 nucleotides are TGTGCCAGCTCACCAGGGACAGGGGGCCACCAGCCCCAGCATTTT. Its protein is CASSPGTGGHQPQHF.

J is TRBJ1-5 and V is TRBV28; TRBD1 is a possible D gene (5 bases). Germline assignment: CDR1 MDHEN and CDR2 SYDVKM. The CDR3 totals 19 residues. Trimming left V 2 bases short and J 4 bases short, with 24 bases between. The CDR3 is CASSLKGWRVPTRNQPQHF. CDR3 nucleotides: TGTGCCAGCAGTTTAAAGGGGTGGAGGGTCCCAACGAGGAATCAGCCCCAGCATTTT.